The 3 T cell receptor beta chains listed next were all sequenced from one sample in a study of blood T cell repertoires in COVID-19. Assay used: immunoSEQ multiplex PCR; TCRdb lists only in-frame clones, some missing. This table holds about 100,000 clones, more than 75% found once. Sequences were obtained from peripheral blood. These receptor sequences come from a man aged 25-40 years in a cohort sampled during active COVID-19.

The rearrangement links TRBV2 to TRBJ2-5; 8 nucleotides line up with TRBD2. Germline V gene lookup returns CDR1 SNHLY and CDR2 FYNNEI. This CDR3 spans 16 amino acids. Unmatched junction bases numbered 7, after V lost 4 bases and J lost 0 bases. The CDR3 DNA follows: TGTGCCAGCAGTGTTTTCGGGGGGGCGAACCAAGAGACCCAGTACTTC. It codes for CASSVFGGANQETQYF.

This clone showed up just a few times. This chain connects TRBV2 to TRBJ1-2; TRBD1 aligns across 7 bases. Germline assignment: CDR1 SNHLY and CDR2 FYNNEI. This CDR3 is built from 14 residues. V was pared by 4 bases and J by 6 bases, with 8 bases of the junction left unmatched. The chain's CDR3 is CASSALTGIDGYTF. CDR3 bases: TGTGCCAGCAGTGCTCTGACAGGGATTGATGGCTACACCTTC. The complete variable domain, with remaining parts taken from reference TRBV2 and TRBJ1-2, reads EPEVTQTPSHQVTQMGQEVILRCVPISNHLYFYWYRQILGQKVEFLVSFYNNEISEKSEIFDDQFSVERPDGSNFTLKIRSTKLEDSAMYFCASSALTGIDGYTFGSGTRLTVV.

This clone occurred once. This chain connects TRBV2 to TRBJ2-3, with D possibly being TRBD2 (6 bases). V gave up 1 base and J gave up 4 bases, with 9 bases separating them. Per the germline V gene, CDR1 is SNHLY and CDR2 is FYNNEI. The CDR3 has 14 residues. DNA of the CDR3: TGTGCCAGCAGTGAAGGGGCGGGGTCAGATACGCAGTATTTT. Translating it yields CASSEGAGSDTQYF.